What follows is one T cell receptor (beta chain) and its context. Using its own MiXCR run on the RT-PCR reads, TCRdb lists one record per CDR3 protein. The repertoire holds roughly 500,000 distinct CDR3 sequences, approximately 20% seen once, with about 3% in the top ten. This sample is drawn from a study of response to subunit inactivated influenza vaccine. The CDR3 is 13 amino acids. In germline, CDR1 is MNHNS, CDR2 SASEGT. V gave up 1 base and J gave up 2 bases, with 4 bases separating them. In addition, the sample was reused for a study of T cells expressing NK-cell markers. From that study: For TCR beta, cDNA was produced by 5'RACE template switching with UMIs. In roughly six donors, dominant NKG2C+ clonotypes were roughly 1.0-7.5% of CD8+ T cells. These same clonotypes (in several donors) also led the CD3+CD56-NKG2C+ fraction.

The chain has TRBV6-1 and TRBJ2-3; no definite D call. The TCR sequence derives from a man between 50 and 59 years old who received an inactivated influenza vaccine. The source material was CD4+ T cells sorted from PBMCs, sampled about 12 days after vaccination. For the CDR3, the DNA is TGTGCCAGCAGTGAAGGGCACACAGATACGCAGTATTTT. Protein sequence: CASSEGHTDTQYF.